One and the same sample provided the 14 T cell receptor beta chains below, sequenced in a study of pediatric ulcerative colitis. Only in-frame clones appear in the TCRdb table, and some are missing; sequencing was by immunoSEQ multiplex PCR. The sample holds more than 50,000 clones, around 80% seen once. Material for sequencing was blood. All receptors derive from a boy younger than 18 with moderate ulcerative colitis.

The chain carries TRBV7-6 and TRBJ1-1; D unclear. This CDR3 region has 13 residues. Trimming shortened V by 1 base and J by 2 bases, and 5 bases separated the two germline ends. Germline V gene sequence: CDR1 SGHVS, CDR2 FNYEAQ. The CDR3 DNA reads as TGTGCCAGCAGCTTAGGTTTCAACACTGAAGCTTTCTTT. Translation: CASSLGFNTEAFF.

This clone was counted a few times. Other DNA sequences of this sample code for an identical CDR3. This chain joins TRBV29-1 and TRBJ1-1; no clear D gene. Trimming removed 0 bases from V and 4 bases from J, with 6 bases in between. Germline-derived CDR1 and CDR2 are SQVTM and ANQGSEA. The CDR3 is 12 residues long. This CDR3 is CSVEDTATEAFF. The CDR3 DNA follows: TGCAGCGTTGAAGACACGGCCACTGAAGCTTTCTTT.

The count of this clone is one. The genes are TRBV7-9 and TRBJ2-3, with D unresolved. V was cut by 4 bases and J by 2 bases, with 1 base left in between. Germline values: CDR1 SEHNR, CDR2 FQNEAQ (reference sequence). This CDR3 spans 11 amino acids. The CDR3 sequence: CASSYTDTQYF. In DNA, the CDR3 is TGTGCCAGCAGCTACACAGATACGCAGTATTTT. Full variable domain (remainder filled in from reference TRBV7-9 and TRBJ2-3): DTGVSQNPRHKITKRGQNVTFRCDPISEHNRLYWYRQTLGQGPEFLTYFQNEAQLEKSRLLSDRFSAERPKGSFSTLEIQRTEQGDSAMYLCASSYTDTQYFGPGTRLTVL.

The chain combines TRBV7-3 with TRBJ1-4; a weak D match, TRBD1 (6 bases). There are 13 residues in the CDR3. Germline CDR1 SGHTA, CDR2 FQGTGA. With 5 bases removed from V and 7 bases from J, the gap between germline ends came to 11 bases. DNA for the CDR3: TGTGCCAGCAGCCGCGGACAGTCTGAAAAACTGTTTTTT. This encodes CASSRGQSEKLFF.

This clone was recorded a few times. The rearrangement uses TRBV25-1 and TRBJ1-1; the D is unclear. CDR1 is MGHDK, CDR2 SYGVNS, per germline. The V end was cut by 6 bases, the J end by 1 base, with 9 bases between. This CDR3 region has 13 residues. The CDR3 DNA is TGTGCCAGCAGGAATCCAGGGAACACTGAAGCTTTCTTT. Its translation is CASRNPGNTEAFF.

This clone was counted once. The chain joins TRBV6-1 to TRBJ1-2, with D possibly TRBD1 on 5 matching bases. Germline V CDR1 and CDR2: MNHNS, SASEGT. Deletions cut 10 bases from V and 6 bases from J, with 18 bases between. This CDR3 is built from 13 residues. The CDR3 sequence is CAIMTGETDGYTF. CDR3 in DNA: TGTGCCATTATGACGGGGGAAACGGATGGCTACACCTTC.

This clone was observed a handful of times. The chain uses TRBV5-4 and TRBJ2-7, with 7 positions matching TRBD1. The CDR3 covers 14 residues. Germline-derived CDR1 and CDR2 are SGHNT and YYREEE (reference sequence). J was trimmed by 3 bases and V by 4 bases; bases with no gene match: 7. CDR3 DNA sequence: TGTGCCAGCAGCCGACAGGGTGGTATCTACGAGCAGTACTTC. Amino acid sequence: CASSRQGGIYEQYF.

Here the CDR3 reads CASSPQAGDTEAFF. The CDR3 coding sequence is TGTGCCAGTAGTCCTCAGGCCGGGGACACTGAAGCTTTCTTT. The chain recombines TRBV19 with TRBJ1-1; no clear D gene. The CDR3 contains 14 residues. CDR1 and CDR2 from the germline V gene are LNHDA and SQIVND (reference sequence). V gave up 5 bases and J gave up 3 bases, with 13 bases separating them.

The chain recombines TRBV18 with TRBJ2-7; 8 positions match TRBD2. Looked up from germline, CDR1 is KGHSH and CDR2 is LQKENI. The CDR3 length is 13 residues. V lost 2 bases and J lost 3; bases outside the gene matches: 0. CDR3 residues: CASSPAGGYEQYF. Written as DNA, the CDR3 is TGTGCCAGCTCACCAGCGGGGGGCTACGAGCAGTACTTC.

In this sample, this clone turned up a few times. The rearrangement joins TRBV29-1 to TRBJ1-2; D gene ambiguous. Trimming took off 8 bases at V and 6 bases at J, with 7 bases between the two ends. Germline-derived CDR1 and CDR2 are SQVTM and ANQGSEA. The CDR3 length is 9 residues. The CDR3, as DNA: TGCAGCTCTGACGATGGCTACACCTTC. Residues: CSSDDGYTF. Full variable domain (missing parts from reference TRBV29-1 and TRBJ1-2): SAVISQKPSRDICQRGTSLTIQCQVDSQVTMMFWYRQQPGQSLTLIATANQGSEATYESGFVIDKFPISRPNLTFSTLTVSNMSPEDSSIYLCSSDDGYTFGSGTRLTVV.

The rearrangement uses TRBV30 and TRBJ1-1; TRBD1 is a possible D gene (6 bases). CDR3 size: 18 residues. Trimming stripped 0 bases from V and 3 bases from J, with 23 bases between. Germline V gene lookup returns CDR1 GTSNPN and CDR2 SVGIG (reference sequence). Here the CDR3 reads CAWSVPGGRLRQDTEAFF. The CDR3 region has the DNA TGTGCCTGGAGTGTACCGGGGGGGCGTCTTAGGCAGGACACTGAAGCTTTCTTT. Full variable domain (outside the CDR3, taken from reference TRBV30 and TRBJ1-1): SQTIHQWPATLVQPVGSPLSLECTVEGTSNPNLYWYRQAAGRGLQLLFYSVGIGQISSEVPQNLSASRPQDRQFILSSKKLLLSDSGFYLCAWSVPGGRLRQDTEAFFGQGTRLTVV.

The chain carries TRBV29-1 and TRBJ2-7; 8 bases map to TRBD1. J lost 3 bases, V lost 6 bases, and 1 base had no gene match. The CDR3 contains 11 residues. Per the germline V gene, CDR1 is SQVTM and CDR2 is ANQGSEA. CDR3 coding DNA: TGCAGCGTAACAGGGGGCTACGAGCAGTACTTC. Its translation: CSVTGGYEQYF.

CDR3 residues: CSVERLTRGYTF. In DNA form, the CDR3 reads TGCAGCGTTGAGCGACTAACACGGGGCTACACCTTC. The rearrangement links TRBV29-1 to TRBJ1-2; D unresolved. Germline CDR1 is SQVTM and CDR2 is ANQGSEA. The CDR3 contains 12 residues. V lost 3 bases to trimming and J lost 8 bases, with 13 bases between them.

Here the CDR3 reads CSVPGGGNEQFF. The CDR3 DNA follows: TGCAGCGTACCCGGTGGGGGAAATGAGCAGTTCTTC. The chain recombines TRBV29-1 with TRBJ2-1, with D perhaps TRBD1 or TRBD2 (5 bases each). This CDR3 comprises 12 residues. V shed 6 bases and J shed 7 bases, with 13 bases lying between them. Germline V gives CDR1 SQVTM, CDR2 ANQGSEA.